These 7 T cell receptor beta chains were sequenced from one sample in a study of cytomegalovirus exposure and HLA in healthy donors. The PCR employed 60 Vbeta primers together with 13 Jbeta primers. Using immunoSEQ multiplex PCR, the repertoire was profiled, and TCRdb retains in-frame clones only, with some absent. Here the sample spans 130,000 or so clones, over 75% being singletons. The specimen sequenced was PBMCs. The receptors shown here come from a man in his forties in good health and CMV-seronegative.

The chain links TRBV27 to TRBJ2-5; 14 nucleotides align to TRBD2. The junction had 15 bases not matched to a gene; V was cut back by 6 bases and J by 0 bases. The CDR3 is made up of 20 amino acids. The germline V gene has CDR1 MNHEY and CDR2 SMNVEV (reference sequence). CDR3 sequence: CASRHLRTSGGHKHQETQYF. The DNA for the CDR3 is TGTGCCAGCAGGCATCTCCGGACTAGCGGGGGGCACAAGCACCAAGAGACCCAGTACTTC.

V and J are TRBV4-1 and TRBJ1-1, with 10 bases lining up with TRBD1. Trimming removed 3 bases from V and 5 bases from J; junction bases left unmatched: 9. Germline V gene lookup returns CDR1 MGHRA and CDR2 YSYEKL. The CDR3 extends over 16 amino acids. The CDR3 DNA reads TGCGCCAGCAGCCAGGTCCCCCGACAGGGGGCAACTGAAGCTTTCTTT. This encodes CASSQVPRQGATEAFF.

The DNA for the CDR3 is TGTGCCAGCAGCATGGAGGGAGGCACCTTC. Its translation: CASSMEGGTF. This chain uses TRBV7-9 with TRBJ1-2; unclear D gene. Trimming cost V 5 bases and J 13 bases, with 11 bases left between them. This CDR3 has 10 residues. From germline, CDR1 is SEHNR and CDR2 FQNEAQ (reference sequence). Filled out from reference TRBV7-9 and TRBJ1-2, the complete variable domain reads DTGVSQNPRHKITKRGQNVTFRCDPISEHNRLYWYRQTLGQGPEFLTYFQNEAQLEKSRLLSDRFSAERPKGSFSTLEIQRTEQGDSAMYLCASSMEGGTFGSGTRLTVV.

The CDR3 bases are TGTGCCAGCAGCCTAGCGGGGCCTAGCACAGATACGCAGTATTTT. As protein: CASSLAGPSTDTQYF. The V and J genes are TRBV28 and TRBJ2-3, with TRBD2 matching over 9 bases. This CDR3 contains 15 residues. V dropped 6 bases and J dropped 0; count of bases not matched to a gene: 4. Germline CDR1 and CDR2: MDHEN and SYDVKM.

The genes are TRBV28 and TRBJ2-7; 8 bases fit TRBD1. V dropped 5 bases and J dropped 9; count of bases not matched to a gene: 18. Germline V lookup: CDR1 MDHEN, CDR2 SYDVKM. The CDR3 loop spans 16 amino acids. The CDR3 DNA follows: TGTGCCAGCAGTGGAAATCCGGGACAGGTGATTGGGGGGCAGTACTTC. As protein: CASSGNPGQVIGGQYF.

This clone was detected only a few times. J is TRBJ2-1 and V is TRBV5-1; TRBD2 matches at 10 bases. The CDR3 has 14 residues. From germline, CDR1 is SGHRS and CDR2 YFSETQ. The J segment lost 4 bases and the V segment lost 4 bases, leaving 2 bases of the junction unmatched. DNA of the CDR3: TGCGCCAGCAGCGCTAGCGGGGGTTACAATGAGCAGTTCTTC. This encodes CASSASGGYNEQFF.

The chain couples TRBV28 to TRBJ1-2; D is undetermined. Trimming shortened V by 3 bases and J by 8 bases, and 16 bases separated the two germline ends. Germline CDR1 reads MDHEN; CDR2 reads SYDVKM. CDR3 length equals 14 residues. CDR3 coding DNA: TGTGCCAGCAGTTTCCAAAGAAGTGGTAGCGGCTACACCTTC. It translates to CASSFQRSGSGYTF.